The 6 T cell receptor beta chains given below trace back to one sample, sequenced in a study of blood T cell repertoires in COVID-19. The method was immunoSEQ multiplex PCR; TCRdb's version includes in-frame clones alone and lacks a portion of them. This sample yields 250,000 to 300,000 clones, of which approximately 91% are seen a single time; roughly 10% belongs to the top ten. Material for sequencing was peripheral blood. These receptors were obtained from a woman younger than 45 with COVID-19, enrolled during active disease.

V gene TRBV25-1 combines with J gene TRBJ1-1; TRBD1 matches at 9 bases. The CDR3 has 15 residues. Germline CDR1 is MGHDK and CDR2 is SYGVNS. The trim removed 2 bases at V and 4 bases at J, leaving 5 bases unmatched. CDR3 loop: CASSEGGQGRTEAFF. The CDR3 coding sequence is TGTGCCAGCAGTGAAGGCGGACAGGGGCGCACTGAAGCTTTCTTT.

The chain combines TRBV5-1 with TRBJ2-5, with TRBD1 as a possible D gene (6 bases). The CDR3 spans 16 residues. The V end was cut by 1 base, the J end by 7 bases, with 20 bases between. The V gene's germline CDR1 is SGHRS and CDR2 YFSETQ. This CDR3 reads CASSLFETGTGRTQYF. In nucleotides, the CDR3 is TGCGCCAGCAGCTTGTTCGAGACAGGAACGGGCCGGACCCAGTACTTC.

This clone was seen only a few times. The chain links TRBV9 to TRBJ2-7, with 12 bases fitting TRBD2. Germline CDR1 and CDR2: SGDLS and YYNGEE. The junction had 5 bases not matched to a gene; V was cut back by 1 base and J by 3 bases. The CDR3 runs to 16 residues. CDR3 sequence: CASSVHATSGSYEQYF. The DNA of the CDR3 is TGTGCCAGCAGCGTACATGCGACTAGCGGGAGCTACGAGCAGTACTTC.

This chain connects TRBV5-1 to TRBJ2-7, with 9 bases aligning to TRBD1. Germline values: CDR1 SGHRS, CDR2 YFSETQ. V gave up 7 bases and J gave up 6 bases; unmatched junction bases: 8. This CDR3 spans 13 amino acids. In DNA, the CDR3 is TGCGCCAGCGGCCGGGACAGGGATACCGAGCAGTACTTC. It codes for CASGRDRDTEQYF.

The chain combines TRBV6-5 with TRBJ1-5, with TRBD1 matching 8 bases. J gave up 6 bases and V 5 bases, and 9 bases lay outside the gene matches. Germline assignment: CDR1 MNHEY and CDR2 SVGAGI. This CDR3 region has 15 residues. The CDR3 DNA reads TGTGCCAGCAGTACACAGGGGGGGGCAGGTCAGCCCCAGCATTTT. Translated, it gives CASSTQGGAGQPQHF.

A note on this clone: At one of its ends the junction is not consistent with the germline gene, which may arise from a read error. J is TRBJ2-5 and V is TRBV7-7; 11 nucleotides agree with TRBD2. CDR1 is SSHAT and CDR2 is FNYEAQ in the germline V gene (reference sequence). The CDR3 contains 15 residues. In DNA form, the CDR3 reads TGTGCTAGCAGTCGGAACCTAGCGGGAGGAGAGACCCAGTACTTC. Protein product: CASSRNLAGGETQYF.